One and the same sample provided the 20 T cell receptor beta chains below, sequenced in a study of tumor-infiltrating T cells and Merkel cell polyomavirus. The wider study: CD8+ T cells recognized the Merkel cell polyomavirus KLL epitope.

Robust Merkel cell polyomavirus Large T antigen positivity by immunohistochemistry was seen in all patients' tumors. Sequencing was performed with immunoSEQ multiplex PCR; in TCRdb, only in-frame clones are kept and a portion is missing. The sample lists around 25,000 clones, roughly 87% occurring once. The sample consisted of lymph node tissue. The receptors come from a man aged 45-65 years with Merkel cell carcinoma.

This clone was recorded only once. The chain has TRBV5-1 and TRBJ2-2, with 9 nucleotides matching TRBD2. This CDR3 contains 17 residues. With V trimmed by 4 bases and J by 0 bases, 7 bases remained unmatched. Germline V gives CDR1 SGHRS, CDR2 YFSETQ. CDR3 nucleotides: TGCGCCAGCAGCATAACCGCGGGAGGGACGAACACCGGGGAGCTGTTTTTT. Its translation: CASSITAGGTNTGELFF. The full variable domain, its missing parts supplied by reference TRBV5-1 and TRBJ2-2, is KAGVTQTPRYLIKTRGQQVTLSCSPISGHRSVSWYQQTPGQGLQFLFEYFSETQRNKGNFPGRFSGRQFSNSRSEMNVSTLELGDSALYLCASSITAGGTNTGELFFGEGSRLTVL.

The gene calls are TRBV12-2 and TRBJ2-1; the table's D call, TRBD1, has no DNA check behind it. TRBV12-2 is a pseudogene segment. The CDR3 runs 15 residues. Written as DNA, the CDR3 is TGTGCAAGTAGAAGGGGTCCACCGGACCTCAATGAGCAGTTCTTC. Translating it yields CASRRGPPDLNEQFF.

The V gene is TRBV5-1, the J gene TRBJ1-1; TRBD1 matches at 8 bases. CDR1 and CDR2 from the germline V gene are SGHRS and YFSETQ. V dropped 4 bases and J dropped 0; count of bases not matched to a gene: 14. The CDR3 is 18 residues long. The CDR3: CASSLTAGTGLLNTEAFF. The CDR3 DNA follows: TGCGCCAGCAGCCTCACCGCCGGGACAGGACTCTTGAACACTGAAGCTTTCTTT.

V usage is TRBV5-5 and J usage is TRBJ1-2, with D perhaps matching TRBD1 (6 bases). V lost 2 bases and J lost 8, with 7 bases in between. Germline values: CDR1 SGHKS, CDR2 YYEKEE (reference sequence). This CDR3 region has 11 residues. The CDR3 nucleotides are TGTGCCAGCAGCTTTGACAGGGGCTACACCTTC. Encoded protein: CASSFDRGYTF.

This sequence joins TRBV11-3 and TRBJ2-3; no reliable D call. The CDR3 loop spans 13 amino acids. The germline CDR1 and CDR2 sequences are SGHNT and YENEEA. Trimming cost V 5 bases and J 6 bases, with 12 bases left between them. CDR3 sequence (DNA): TGTGCCAGCAGCCCAGCCCAGAGGGATACGCAGTATTTT. This codes for CASSPAQRDTQYF. The variable domain in full, completed from reference TRBV11-3 and TRBJ2-3, reads EAGVVQSPRYKIIEKKQPVAFWCNPISGHNTLYWYLQNLGQGPELLIRYENEEAVDDSQLPKDRFSAERLKGVDSTLKIQPAELGDSAVYLCASSPAQRDTQYFGPGTRLTVL.

The DNA for the CDR3 is TGCAGCGCTGGACAGGGGACGGATTCTGGGGCCAACGTCCTGACTTTC. As protein: CSAGQGTDSGANVLTF. The rearrangement joins TRBV29-1 to TRBJ2-6, with 9 bases aligning to TRBD1. Germline loops: CDR1 SQVTM, CDR2 ANQGSEA. V was clipped by 7 bases and J by 1 base; unmatched bases: 8. This CDR3 contains 16 residues. The whole variable domain, filled in from reference TRBV29-1 and TRBJ2-6, reads SAVISQKPSRDICQRGTSLTIQCQVDSQVTMMFWYRQQPGQSLTLIATANQGSEATYESGFVIDKFPISRPNLTFSTLTVSNMSPEDSSIYLCSAGQGTDSGANVLTFGAGSRLTVL.

This chain links TRBV2 with TRBJ2-1; 8 bases align to TRBD2. The CDR3 is made up of 14 amino acids. Germline CDR1 and CDR2: SNHLY and FYNNEI. Unmatched junction bases numbered 10, after V lost 8 bases and J lost 7 bases. CDR3 DNA: TGTGCCAGCGTACGGGAGGGCCTTCTTAATGAGCAGTTCTTC. This gives the protein CASVREGLLNEQFF.

This clone was counted only a few times. The chain has TRBV11-3 and TRBJ2-2, with D tentatively TRBD1 (7 bases). The germline gives CDR1 SGHNT, CDR2 YENEEA. Trimming cost V 3 bases and J 4 bases, with 12 bases left between them. The CDR3 sequence is 15 residues long. DNA for the CDR3: TGTGCCAGCAGCTTTGGCAGGGGGGTCACCGGGGAGCTGTTTTTT. It specifies CASSFGRGVTGELFF.

V and J are TRBV6-6 and TRBJ2-1, with TRBD1 identical over 7 bases. There are 16 residues in the CDR3. Germline V CDR1 and CDR2: MNHNY, SVGAGI (reference sequence). J was trimmed by 7 bases and V by 6 bases; bases with no gene match: 15. The CDR3 sequence is CASSSYEGAFRNEQFF. CDR3 bases: TGTGCCAGCAGCTCCTATGAGGGGGCGTTTCGGAATGAGCAGTTCTTC.

This rearrangement joins TRBV29-1 to TRBJ2-5, with TRBD2 matching over 12 bases. The V gene's germline CDR1 is SQVTM and CDR2 ANQGSEA. Trimming removed 4 bases from V and 7 bases from J; junction bases left unmatched: 7. The CDR3 is 14 residues long. This CDR3 is CSVGASGGAGTQYF. CDR3 in DNA: TGCAGCGTTGGGGCTAGCGGGGGGGCTGGGACCCAGTACTTC. The entire variable domain, with the rest obtained from reference TRBV29-1 and TRBJ2-5, is as follows: SAVISQKPSRDICQRGTSLTIQCQVDSQVTMMFWYRQQPGQSLTLIATANQGSEATYESGFVIDKFPISRPNLTFSTLTVSNMSPEDSSIYLCSVGASGGAGTQYFGPGTRLLVL.

This clone showed up just a few times. V is TRBV27 and J is TRBJ1-5, with unresolved D. V was trimmed by 6 bases and J by 2 bases, leaving 14 bases between them. Germline V gene data show CDR1 as MNHEY and CDR2 as SMNVEV (reference sequence). This CDR3 contains 15 residues. Here the CDR3 reads CASSRGGQGNQPQHF. The CDR3 nucleotides are TGTGCCAGCAGCCGAGGCGGGCAAGGCAATCAGCCCCAGCATTTT.

The J gene is TRBJ1-3, the V gene TRBV6-1, with D possibly TRBD1 on 5 matching bases. The CDR3 totals 16 residues. Germline values: CDR1 MNHNS, CDR2 SASEGT. Trimming removed 3 bases at V and 0 bases at J, with 12 bases between. The CDR3 spells CASSETGGNSGNTIYF. The CDR3 bases are TGTGCCAGCAGTGAGACGGGGGGGAACTCTGGAAACACCATATATTTT.

The rearrangement links TRBV6-6 to TRBJ2-3, with 8 positions matching TRBD2. The CDR3 length is 16 residues. J lost 0 bases, V lost 5 bases, and 7 bases had no gene match. Germline values: CDR1 MNHNY, CDR2 SVGAGI (reference sequence). The CDR3 DNA sequence: TGTGCCAGCAGTGCCCGACTAGCGCAGAGCACAGATACGCAGTATTTT. This translates into CASSARLAQSTDTQYF.

This clone was observed a single time. The V call is TRBV2, the J call TRBJ2-5, with D maybe TRBD1 (6 bases). CDR3 length: 13 residues. The V and J ends lost 3 bases and 3 bases respectively, with 8 bases between them. From germline, CDR1 is SNHLY and CDR2 FYNNEI. CDR3 nucleotide sequence: TGTGCCAGCAGTGATTCAGGGGAAGAGACCCAGTACTTC. This sequence encodes CASSDSGEETQYF.

The chain is built from TRBV6-4 and TRBJ1-5, with TRBD1 matching over 12 bases. Trimming took 11 bases from V and 6 from J; bases not matched to a gene: 11. The CDR3 is made up of 15 amino acids. Germline CDR1 and CDR2: MRHNA and SNTAGT. CDR3 amino acids: CAPRDRGQVSQPQHF. The CDR3 DNA reads TGTGCCCCCAGGGACAGGGGGCAGGTCAGTCAGCCCCAGCATTTT.

The chain uses TRBV5-1 and TRBJ1-1; 9 bases match TRBD1. J gave up 6 bases and V 1 base, and 10 bases lay outside the gene matches. This CDR3 spans 16 amino acids. The germline gives CDR1 SGHRS, CDR2 YFSETQ. The CDR3 DNA sequence: TGCGCCAGCAGCTTGAGGGGACAGGGTCCCCTCTCTGAAGCTTTCTTT. It specifies CASSLRGQGPLSEAFF. The full variable domain, rest sourced from reference TRBV5-1 and TRBJ1-1, is KAGVTQTPRYLIKTRGQQVTLSCSPISGHRSVSWYQQTPGQGLQFLFEYFSETQRNKGNFPGRFSGRQFSNSRSEMNVSTLELGDSALYLCASSLRGQGPLSEAFFGQGTRLTVV.

This rearrangement joins TRBV10-1 to TRBJ2-1, with D perhaps matching TRBD2 (6 bases). V was cut by 2 bases and J by 5 bases, with 22 bases left in between. This CDR3 comprises 18 residues. Germline CDR1 WNHNN, CDR2 SYGVQD (reference sequence). The CDR3 coding sequence is TGCGCCAGCAGTGAGGGTCTCTACATCGGGAGTAACGACAATGAGCAGTTCTTC. Amino acid sequence: CASSEGLYIGSNDNEQFF.

The gene calls are TRBV5-4 and TRBJ2-1, with D possibly being TRBD2 (5 bases). Germline assignment: CDR1 SGHNT and CDR2 YYREEE (reference sequence). This CDR3 spans 14 amino acids. V was shortened by 4 bases and J by 2 bases, with 10 bases between the two germline ends. CDR3 loop: CASSRPTTYNEQFF. CDR3 in DNA: TGTGCCAGCAGCCGACCGACTACCTACAATGAGCAGTTCTTC.

This chain joins TRBV2 and TRBJ2-1, with TRBD2 matching over 7 bases. CDR3 size: 14 residues. Germline assignment: CDR1 SNHLY and CDR2 FYNNEI. Losses at the gene ends were 7 bases for V and 4 bases for J; bases not matched to a gene: 7. CDR3 loop: CASMEGRAYNEQFF. The CDR3 DNA sequence: TGTGCCAGCATGGAAGGGAGGGCATACAATGAGCAGTTCTTC.

The CDR3 loop is CASSLGGAATNEKLFF. The CDR3 DNA is TGTGCCAGCAGTTTGGGGGGAGCGGCAACTAATGAAAAACTGTTTTTT. The chain links TRBV6-6 to TRBJ1-4; possible D gene TRBD1, 5 bases. The CDR3 totals 16 residues. V lost 4 bases and J lost 0, with 12 bases in between. Germline CDR1 MNHNY, CDR2 SVGAGI (reference sequence).